This is a list of T cell receptor beta chains from one sample in a study of T cells in Graves' hyperthyroidism and ophthalmopathy. Using its own MiXCR run on the multiplex PCR reads, TCRdb lists one record per CDR3 protein. The sample comprises some 350,000 distinct CDR3 sequences, around 25% of which are singletons, and about 70% rests with the top ten. The specimen sequenced was blood. Every receptor here comes from a man aged 50 to 59 with Graves' hyperthyroidism. Both conserved end residues are part of each CDR3. The D gene is left open where the match is weak. Size is omitted from some rows. Given values are once, few, many or a class for expanded clones.

cdr3_length: 15
d_call: .
v_call: TRBV28
clone_size: many
j_call: TRBJ2-1
cdr3_aa: CASSAGGSSYNEQFF
cdr3_nt: TGTGCCAGCAGTGCCGGGGGAAGCTCCTACAATGAGCAGTTCTTC

cdr3_length: 16
d_call: .
v_call: TRBV11-3
clone_size: many
j_call: TRBJ2-5
cdr3_aa: CASSLGAQGFQETQYF
cdr3_nt: TGTGCCAGCAGCTTAGGCGCTCAGGGATTCCAAGAGACCCAGTACTTC

cdr3_length: 14
d_call: .
v_call: TRBV20-1
clone_size: few
j_call: TRBJ2-1
cdr3_aa: CSARAASVYNEQFF
cdr3_nt: TGCAGTGCTAGAGCAGCTAGCGTCTACAATGAGCAGTTCTTC

cdr3_length: 16
d_call: TRBD2
v_call: TRBV7-3
clone_size: .
j_call: TRBJ2-3
cdr3_aa: CASSHVAGARTDTQYF
cdr3_nt: TGTGCCAGCAGCCATGTAGCGGGAGCCCGCACAGATACGCAGTATTTT

cdr3_length: 16
d_call: .
v_call: TRBV7-2
clone_size: .
j_call: TRBJ2-2
cdr3_aa: CASSLAPTRNTGELFF
cdr3_nt: TGCGCCAGCAGCTTGGCCCCGACGAGGAACACCGGGGAGCTGTTTTTT

cdr3_length: 15
d_call: .
v_call: TRBV2
clone_size: few
j_call: TRBJ1-2
cdr3_aa: CASSEGSARGDGYTF
cdr3_nt: TGTGCCAGCAGTGAAGGGAGCGCTCGGGGGGATGGCTACACCTTC

cdr3_length: 14
d_call: .
v_call: TRBV28
clone_size: .
j_call: TRBJ1-3
cdr3_aa: CASSIEAGGNTIYF
cdr3_nt: TGTGCCAGCAGTATCGAGGCAGGTGGAAACACCATATATTTT

cdr3_length: 14
d_call: .
v_call: TRBV30
clone_size: few
j_call: TRBJ2-7
cdr3_aa: CAWSPRGTVYEQYF
cdr3_nt: TGTGCCTGGAGCCCTCGCGGGACAGTCTACGAGCAGTACTTC

cdr3_length: 15
d_call: TRBD2
v_call: TRBV2
clone_size: few
j_call: TRBJ2-1
cdr3_aa: CASSGLGLAGGQLFF
cdr3_nt: TGTGCCAGCAGTGGTTTGGGACTAGCGGGAGGGCAGTTGTTCTTC

cdr3_length: 18
d_call: TRBD2
v_call: TRBV19
clone_size: .
j_call: TRBJ2-3
cdr3_aa: CASSPSLVLAGDTDTQYF
cdr3_nt: TGTGCCAGTAGTCCCTCGTTGGTATTAGCGGGAGACACAGATACGCAGTATTTT

cdr3_length: 13
d_call: TRBD1
v_call: TRBV6-2/TRBV6-3
clone_size: .
j_call: TRBJ2-7
cdr3_aa: CATSDREHYEQYF
cdr3_nt: TGTGCCACTTCGGACAGGGAGCACTACGAGCAGTACTTC

cdr3_length: 16
d_call: TRBD2
v_call: TRBV12-3/TRBV12-4
clone_size: many
j_call: TRBJ2-3
cdr3_aa: CASSLASSGRGDTQYF
cdr3_nt: TGTGCCAGCAGTCTCGCGTCCAGCGGGAGAGGAGATACGCAGTATTTT

cdr3_length: 13
d_call: .
v_call: TRBV19
clone_size: .
j_call: TRBJ2-4
cdr3_aa: CASSIGGLGIQYF
cdr3_nt: TGTGCCAGTAGTATCGGAGGGCTAGGCATTCAGTACTTC

cdr3_length: 14
d_call: .
v_call: TRBV11-2
clone_size: .
j_call: TRBJ1-6
cdr3_aa: CASSLEGVNSPLHF
cdr3_nt: TGTGCCAGCAGCTTAGAGGGGGTTAATTCACCCCTCCACTTT